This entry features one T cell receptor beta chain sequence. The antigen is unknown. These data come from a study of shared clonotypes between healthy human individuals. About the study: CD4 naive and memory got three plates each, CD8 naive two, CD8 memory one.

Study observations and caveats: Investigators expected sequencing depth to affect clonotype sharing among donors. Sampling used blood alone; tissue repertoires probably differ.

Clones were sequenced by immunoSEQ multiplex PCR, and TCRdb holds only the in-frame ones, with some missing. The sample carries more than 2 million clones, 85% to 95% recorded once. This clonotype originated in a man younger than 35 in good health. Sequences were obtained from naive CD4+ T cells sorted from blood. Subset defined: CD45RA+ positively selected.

CDR3 protein: CASVLGDEQYF. The CDR3, as DNA: TGTGCCAGCGTTCTTGGTGACGAGCAGTACTTC. The rearrangement uses TRBV2 and TRBJ2-7; D not resolved. Germline CDR1 and CDR2: SNHLY and FYNNEI. This CDR3 region has 11 residues. The ends were cut back, 8 bases at V and 5 bases at J, with 10 bases in the middle.